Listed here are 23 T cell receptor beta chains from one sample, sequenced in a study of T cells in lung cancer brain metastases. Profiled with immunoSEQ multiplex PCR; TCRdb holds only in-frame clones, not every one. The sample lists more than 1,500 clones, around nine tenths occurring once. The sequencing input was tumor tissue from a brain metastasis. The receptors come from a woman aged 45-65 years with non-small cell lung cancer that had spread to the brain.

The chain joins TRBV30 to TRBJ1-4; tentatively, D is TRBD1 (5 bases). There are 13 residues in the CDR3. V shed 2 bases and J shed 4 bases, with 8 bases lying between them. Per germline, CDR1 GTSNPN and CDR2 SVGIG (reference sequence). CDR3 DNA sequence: TGTGCCTGGAGTAGGCAGGGTAATGAAAAACTGTTTTTT. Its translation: CAWSRQGNEKLFF.

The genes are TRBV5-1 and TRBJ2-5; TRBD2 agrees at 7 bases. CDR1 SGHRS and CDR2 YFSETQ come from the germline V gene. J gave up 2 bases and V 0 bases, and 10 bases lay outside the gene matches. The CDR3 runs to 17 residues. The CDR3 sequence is CASSLGGVGGRQETQYF. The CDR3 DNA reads TGCGCCAGCAGCTTGGGCGGCGTGGGGGGGAGACAAGAGACCCAGTACTTC.

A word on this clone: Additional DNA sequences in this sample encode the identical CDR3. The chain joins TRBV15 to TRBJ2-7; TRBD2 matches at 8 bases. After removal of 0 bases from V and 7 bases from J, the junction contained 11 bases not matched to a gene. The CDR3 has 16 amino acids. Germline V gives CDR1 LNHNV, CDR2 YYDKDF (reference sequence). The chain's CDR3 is CATSRERGTRIPEQYF. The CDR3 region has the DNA TGTGCCACCAGCAGAGAACGAGGGACTAGAATCCCTGAGCAGTACTTC. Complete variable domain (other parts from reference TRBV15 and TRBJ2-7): DAMVIQNPRYQVTQFGKPVTLSCSQTLNHNVMYWYQQKSSQAPKLLFHYYDKDFNNEADTPDNFQSRRPNTSFCFLDIRSPGLGDTAMYLCATSRERGTRIPEQYFGPGTRLTVT.

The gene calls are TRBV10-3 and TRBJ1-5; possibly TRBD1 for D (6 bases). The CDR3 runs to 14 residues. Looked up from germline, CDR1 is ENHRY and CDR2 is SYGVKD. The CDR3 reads CGTTAGPPGAPQHF. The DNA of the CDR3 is TGTGGTACTACGGCAGGGCCCCCAGGGGCGCCCCAGCATTTT.

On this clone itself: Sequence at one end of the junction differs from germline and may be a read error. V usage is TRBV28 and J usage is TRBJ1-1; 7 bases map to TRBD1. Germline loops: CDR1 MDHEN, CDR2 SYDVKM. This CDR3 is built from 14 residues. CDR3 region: CASSQGTVGTEAFF. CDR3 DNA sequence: TGTGCCAGCAGCCAGGGGACAGTCGGCACTGAAGCTTTTTTT.

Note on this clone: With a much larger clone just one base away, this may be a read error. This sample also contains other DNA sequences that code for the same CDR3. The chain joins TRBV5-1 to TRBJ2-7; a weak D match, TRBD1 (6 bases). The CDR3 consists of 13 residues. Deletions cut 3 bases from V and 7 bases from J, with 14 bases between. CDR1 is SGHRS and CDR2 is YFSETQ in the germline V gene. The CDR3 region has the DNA TGCGCCAGCAGCTGGGACAAGCCTTATGAGCAGTACTTC. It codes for CASSWDKPYEQYF.

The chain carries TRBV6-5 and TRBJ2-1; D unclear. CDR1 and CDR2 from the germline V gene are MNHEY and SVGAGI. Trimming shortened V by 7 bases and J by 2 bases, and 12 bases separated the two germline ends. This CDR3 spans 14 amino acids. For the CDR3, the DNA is TGTGCCAGCAACACCATCGGCCCCTACAATGAGCAGTTCTTC. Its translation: CASNTIGPYNEQFF.

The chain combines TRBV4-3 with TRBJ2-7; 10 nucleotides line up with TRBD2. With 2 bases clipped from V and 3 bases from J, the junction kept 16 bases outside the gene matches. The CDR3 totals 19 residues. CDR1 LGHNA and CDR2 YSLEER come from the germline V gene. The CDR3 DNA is TGCGCCAGCAGCCAAATGACTAGCGGGTCTTCCCAAAGGGTCTACGAGCAGTACTTC. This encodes CASSQMTSGSSQRVYEQYF.

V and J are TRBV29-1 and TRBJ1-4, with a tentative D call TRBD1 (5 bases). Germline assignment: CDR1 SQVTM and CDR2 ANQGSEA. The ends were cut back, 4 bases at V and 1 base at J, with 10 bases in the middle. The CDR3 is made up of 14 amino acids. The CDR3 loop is CSVGRDGTNEKLFF. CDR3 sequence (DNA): TGCAGCGTTGGCAGGGATGGAACTAATGAAAAACTGTTTTTT.

CDR3 nucleotide sequence: TGTGCCAGCAGCAAAGCGACGGGGCCGAACACTGAAGCTTTCTTT. Translation gives CASSKATGPNTEAFF. The V gene is TRBV7-8, the J gene TRBJ1-1, with D possibly matching TRBD1 (5 bases). Germline V gene lookup returns CDR1 SGHVS and CDR2 FQNEAQ. The CDR3 spans 15 residues. V was shortened by 5 bases and J by 1 base, with 14 bases between the two germline ends.

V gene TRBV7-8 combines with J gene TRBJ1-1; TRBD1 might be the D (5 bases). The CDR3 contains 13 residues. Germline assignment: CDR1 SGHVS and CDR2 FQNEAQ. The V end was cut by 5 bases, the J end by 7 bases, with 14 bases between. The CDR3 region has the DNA TGTGCCAGCAGCGAGGGCAGGGAAGATGAAGCTTTCTTT. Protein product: CASSEGREDEAFF.

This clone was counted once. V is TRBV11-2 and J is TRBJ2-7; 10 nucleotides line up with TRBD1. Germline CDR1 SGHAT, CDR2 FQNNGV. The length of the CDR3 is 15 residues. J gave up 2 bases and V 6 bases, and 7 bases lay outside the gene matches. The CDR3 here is CASSLGQGDTYEQYF. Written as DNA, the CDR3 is TGTGCCAGCAGTCTAGGACAGGGGGATACCTACGAGCAGTACTTC.

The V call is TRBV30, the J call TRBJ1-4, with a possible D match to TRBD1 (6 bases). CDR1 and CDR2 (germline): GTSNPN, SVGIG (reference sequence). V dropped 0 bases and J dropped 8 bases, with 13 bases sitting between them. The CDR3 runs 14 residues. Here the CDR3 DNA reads TGTGCCTGGAGTGTCCCTAGGGGGAGGGAAAAACTGTTTTTT. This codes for CAWSVPRGREKLFF. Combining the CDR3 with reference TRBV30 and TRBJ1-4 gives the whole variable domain SQTIHQWPATLVQPVGSPLSLECTVEGTSNPNLYWYRQAAGRGLQLLFYSVGIGQISSEVPQNLSASRPQDRQFILSSKKLLLSDSGFYLCAWSVPRGREKLFFGSGTQLSVL.

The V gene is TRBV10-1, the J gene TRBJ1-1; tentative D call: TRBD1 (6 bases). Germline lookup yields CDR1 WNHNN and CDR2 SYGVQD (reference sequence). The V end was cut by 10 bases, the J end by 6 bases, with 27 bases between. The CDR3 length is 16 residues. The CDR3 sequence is CATLPRPPSAGAEAFF. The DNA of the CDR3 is TGCGCCACCCTACCCCGTCCGCCCTCGGCAGGGGCTGAAGCTTTCTTT.

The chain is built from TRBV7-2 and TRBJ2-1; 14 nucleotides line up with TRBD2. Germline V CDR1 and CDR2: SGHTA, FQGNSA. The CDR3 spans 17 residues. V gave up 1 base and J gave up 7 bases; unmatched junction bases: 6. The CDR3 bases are TGTGCCAGCAGCTTAGTTGGGACTAGCGGGAGTGGAAATGAGCAGTTCTTC. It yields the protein CASSLVGTSGSGNEQFF.

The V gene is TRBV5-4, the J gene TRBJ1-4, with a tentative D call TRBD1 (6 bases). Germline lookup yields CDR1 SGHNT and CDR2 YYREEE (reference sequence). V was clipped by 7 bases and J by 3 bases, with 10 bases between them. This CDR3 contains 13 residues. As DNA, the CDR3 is TGTGCCAGCGGCCGGGGGCCTAATGAAAAACTGTTTTTT. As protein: CASGRGPNEKLFF.

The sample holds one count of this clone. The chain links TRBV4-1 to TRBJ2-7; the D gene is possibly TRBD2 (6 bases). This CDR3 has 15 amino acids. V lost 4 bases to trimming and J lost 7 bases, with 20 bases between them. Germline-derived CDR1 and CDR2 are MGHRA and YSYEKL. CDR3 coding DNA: TGCGCCAGCAGCCGGGGCGGGACGGAATTCCAAGAGCAGTACTTC. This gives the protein CASSRGGTEFQEQYF.

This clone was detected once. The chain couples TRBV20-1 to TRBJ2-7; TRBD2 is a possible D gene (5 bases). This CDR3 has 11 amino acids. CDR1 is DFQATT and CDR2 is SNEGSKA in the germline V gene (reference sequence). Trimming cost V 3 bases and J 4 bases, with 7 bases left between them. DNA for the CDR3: TGCAGTGCTAGGCGCGGGTACGAGCAGTACTTC. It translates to CSARRGYEQYF.

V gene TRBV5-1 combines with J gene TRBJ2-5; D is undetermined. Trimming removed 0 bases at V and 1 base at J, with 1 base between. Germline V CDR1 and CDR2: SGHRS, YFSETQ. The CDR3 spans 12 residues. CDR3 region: CASSLGQETQYF. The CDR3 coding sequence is TGCGCCAGCAGCTTGGGCCAAGAGACCCAGTACTTC.

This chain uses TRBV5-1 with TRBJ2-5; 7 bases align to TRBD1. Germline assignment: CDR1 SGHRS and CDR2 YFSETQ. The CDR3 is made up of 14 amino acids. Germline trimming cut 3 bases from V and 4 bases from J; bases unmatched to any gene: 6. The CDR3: CASSSGTVGETQYF. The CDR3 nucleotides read TGCGCCAGCAGCTCCGGGACAGTCGGAGAGACCCAGTACTTC.

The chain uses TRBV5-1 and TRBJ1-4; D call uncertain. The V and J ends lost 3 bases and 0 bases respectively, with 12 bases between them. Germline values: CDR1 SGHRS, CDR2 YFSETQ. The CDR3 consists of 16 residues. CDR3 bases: TGCGCCAGCAGCTCCCGCACTGGAGCAACTAATGAAAAACTGTTTTTT. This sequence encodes CASSSRTGATNEKLFF. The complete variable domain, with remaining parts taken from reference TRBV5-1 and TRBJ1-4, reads KAGVTQTPRYLIKTRGQQVTLSCSPISGHRSVSWYQQTPGQGLQFLFEYFSETQRNKGNFPGRFSGRQFSNSRSEMNVSTLELGDSALYLCASSSRTGATNEKLFFGSGTQLSVL.

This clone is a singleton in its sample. The CDR3, as DNA: TGTGCCAGCAGCTTCTGGGGAGGAGAGCAGTTCTTC. Encoded protein: CASSFWGGEQFF. The J gene is TRBJ2-1, the V gene TRBV7-6; a weak D match, TRBD2 (6 bases). The CDR3 spans 12 residues. The germline CDR1 and CDR2 sequences are SGHVS and FNYEAQ. V lost 3 bases to trimming and J lost 10 bases, with 10 bases between them.

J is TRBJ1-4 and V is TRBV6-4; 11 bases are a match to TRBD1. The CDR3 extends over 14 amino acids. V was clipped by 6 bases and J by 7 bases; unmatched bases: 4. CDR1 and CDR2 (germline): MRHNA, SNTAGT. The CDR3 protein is CASRGTGGREKLFF. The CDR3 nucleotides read TGTGCCAGCAGGGGGACAGGGGGTCGTGAAAAACTGTTTTTT.